The 10 T cell receptor beta chains reported below all come from one sample, sequenced in a study of T cell responses to AZD1222 COVID-19 vaccine. Measured with immunoSEQ multiplex PCR; TCRdb has only the in-frame clones, and not every one. This sample has 150,000 to 200,000 clones, with approximately 92% found just once. The sequencing here drew on peripheral blood, taken 28 days after the second dose of the MenACWY control vaccine. The receptor set was obtained from an adult who received the MenACWY meningococcal vaccine as a control.

V usage is TRBV28 and J usage is TRBJ2-1, with D maybe TRBD2 (5 bases). From germline, CDR1 is MDHEN and CDR2 SYDVKM. Trimming cost V 4 bases and J 10 bases, with 11 bases left between them. CDR3 length: 12 amino acids. DNA of the CDR3: TGTGCCAGCAGTTCCTCGGGCGGGGAGCAGTTCTTC. Its translation is CASSSSGGEQFF.

This clone was seen once. This CDR3 is CAWSVLPAGYGYTF. In DNA form, the CDR3 reads TGTGCCTGGAGTGTACTCCCAGCTGGTTATGGCTACACCTTC. The V call is TRBV30, the J call TRBJ1-2, with D unresolved. V lost 0 bases, J lost 5 bases, and 13 bases lay in between. Germline loops: CDR1 GTSNPN, CDR2 SVGIG (reference sequence). The CDR3 length is 14 residues.

The chain combines TRBV4-2 with TRBJ2-4; 7 bases match TRBD2. Germline CDR1 is LGHNA and CDR2 is YNFKEQ. The CDR3 spans 14 residues. With 2 bases clipped from V and 8 bases from J, the junction kept 6 bases outside the gene matches. CDR3 sequence reads: CASSQLGGSDIQYF. CDR3 coding DNA: TGTGCCAGCAGCCAATTGGGGGGGAGCGACATTCAGTACTTC.

This sequence joins TRBV15 and TRBJ2-1; tentatively, D is TRBD1 (5 bases). Germline CDR1 is LNHNV and CDR2 is YYDKDF (reference sequence). This CDR3 comprises 16 residues. With 1 base removed from V and 5 bases from J, the gap between germline ends came to 15 bases. Here the CDR3 DNA reads TGTGCCACCAGCAGAGGGGGCGCGAGCCGGCACAATGAGCAGTTCTTC. Encoded protein: CATSRGGASRHNEQFF.

In this sample, this clone turned up once. The V gene is TRBV18, the J gene TRBJ2-3; D ambiguous. Germline CDR1 KGHSH, CDR2 LQKENI. With 3 bases removed from V and 2 bases from J, the gap between germline ends came to 12 bases. This CDR3 contains 15 residues. CDR3 DNA: TGTGCCAGCTCACCGGGTGCGGATTACACAGATACGCAGTATTTT. Its protein is CASSPGADYTDTQYF.

V usage is TRBV27 and J usage is TRBJ2-2, with D unresolved. The CDR3 has 13 residues. The germline V and J ends were trimmed by 2 bases and 7 bases, with 8 bases remaining between them. Germline V CDR1 and CDR2: MNHEY, SMNVEV (reference sequence). The CDR3 DNA follows: TGTGCCAGCAGTTTAATTGAGTACGGGGAGCTGTTTTTT. Residues: CASSLIEYGELFF.

The chain employs TRBV3-1 (or the pseudogene TRBV3-2) and TRBJ1-1; D not resolved. Trimming removed 6 bases from V and 0 bases from J, with 8 bases in between. The length of the CDR3 is 13 residues. Germline V gene sequence: CDR1 LGHDT, CDR2 YNNKEL (reference sequence). Here the CDR3 DNA reads TGTGCCAGCAGTGTAGGCTTGAACACTGAAGCTTTCTTT. This encodes CASSVGLNTEAFF.

The chain has TRBV28 and TRBJ2-5; no reliable D call. Germline loops: CDR1 MDHEN, CDR2 SYDVKM. The length of the CDR3 is 16 residues. Between the trimmed V and J ends, which lost 6 bases and 4 bases, there was a span of 21 bases. CDR3 protein: CASRPPGRTVGETQYF. The CDR3 region has the DNA TGTGCCAGCAGACCACCCGGACGGACCGTTGGAGAGACCCAGTACTTC.

This clone was counted once. This rearrangement joins TRBV19 to TRBJ1-2, with D possibly TRBD1 on 5 matching bases. Trimming removed 4 bases at V and 6 bases at J, with 12 bases between. The germline gives CDR1 LNHDA, CDR2 SQIVND (reference sequence). The CDR3 covers 13 residues. CDR3 residues: CASSTSGGDGYTF. The CDR3, as DNA: TGTGCCAGTAGTACCTCGGGGGGGGATGGCTACACCTTC.

The rearrangement joins TRBV3-1 (or the pseudogene TRBV3-2) to TRBJ2-1, with D unresolved. The CDR3 contains 15 residues. V lost 4 bases, J lost 0 bases, and 10 bases lay in between. Germline V gene sequence: CDR1 LGHDT, CDR2 YNNKEL (reference sequence). The chain's CDR3 is CASSPRYLSYNEQFF. DNA for the CDR3: TGTGCCAGCAGCCCCAGGTACCTCTCCTACAATGAGCAGTTCTTC.